The text below deals with one T cell receptor beta chain. The sample belongs to a study of blood T cell repertoires in COVID-19. Study in general: The United States, Italy and Spain provided the acute and convalescent COVID-19 samples. Nucleic acid was either cDNA or gDNA, and it came from T cells, B-cell-depleted T cells, or PBMCs.

As handled by the study authors: Reference gene primer amplification gave nucleated cell count estimates. Profiling relied on immunoSEQ multiplex PCR, and the TCRdb table lists in-frame clones only, not all of them. D and trimming come from the DNA, and the V and J calls and clone size come from that table. The sample yields about 520,000 clones, approximately 83% seen once. Germline loops: CDR1 SEHNR, CDR2 FQNEAQ (reference sequence). The germline V and J ends were trimmed by 6 bases and 0 bases, with 8 bases remaining between them. This CDR3 contains 13 residues. V is TRBV7-9 and J is TRBJ1-2, with D unclear. The sequencing input was peripheral blood. This sequence originates from a human donor in a cohort sampled during active COVID-19. The CDR3: CASSTGANYGYTF. The CDR3 nucleotides are TGTGCCAGCAGTACCGGTGCTAACTATGGCTACACCTTC.